This passage covers 27 T cell receptor beta chains from one sample sequenced in a study of OX40 agonist ivuxolimab in advanced cancers. The method was immunoSEQ multiplex PCR; TCRdb's version includes in-frame clones alone and lacks a portion of them. The profile shows tens of thousands of clones, approximately 94% of them singletons. This material consisted of CD4+ or CD8+ T cells sorted from blood, taken in a trial of the OX40 agonist ivuxolimab. Receptors were obtained from an adult with an advanced solid tumor such as melanoma, head and neck, liver or kidney cancer.

Only a few counts were recorded for this clone. The rearrangement links TRBV11-2 to TRBJ2-1; 10 positions match TRBD2. J lost 10 bases, V lost 5 bases, and 5 bases had no gene match. This CDR3 has 13 amino acids. Germline values: CDR1 SGHAT, CDR2 FQNNGV. CDR3 sequence (DNA): TGTGCCAGCAGCCTAGCGGGAGCAGGGGAGCAGTTCTTC. Translation gives CASSLAGAGEQFF.

CDR3 loop: CASGYTGEREKLFF. Here the CDR3 DNA reads TGTGCCAGCGGTTATACAGGCGAGAGGGAAAAACTGTTTTTT. The chain combines TRBV9 with TRBJ1-4; TRBD1 is a possible D gene (5 bases). This CDR3 contains 14 residues. V was trimmed by 7 bases and J by 8 bases, leaving 18 bases between them. Germline V gives CDR1 SGDLS, CDR2 YYNGEE.

The V and J genes are TRBV5-4 and TRBJ2-3, with D possibly being TRBD1 (6 bases). CDR3 length: 16 residues. Germline V gives CDR1 SGHNT, CDR2 YYREEE (reference sequence). V lost 4 bases, J lost 0 bases, and 15 bases lay in between. The CDR3 region is CASSTRQATSTDTQYF. For the CDR3, the DNA is TGTGCCAGCAGCACCCGACAGGCAACTAGCACAGATACGCAGTATTTT. Supplemented by reference TRBV5-4 and TRBJ2-3, the full variable domain reads ETGVTQSPTHLIKTRGQQVTLRCSSQSGHNTVSWYQQALGQGPQFIFQYYREEENGRGNFPPRFSGLQFPNYSSELNVNALELDDSALYLCASSTRQATSTDTQYFGPGTRLTVL.

This chain joins TRBV7-6 and TRBJ2-3, with a possible D match to TRBD1 (5 bases). Trimming removed 8 bases from V and 6 bases from J, with 18 bases in between. CDR1 SGHVS and CDR2 FNYEAQ come from the germline V gene. This CDR3 has 14 amino acids. The CDR3 region is CASVESTGADTQYF. CDR3 in DNA: TGTGCCAGCGTGGAGTCGACTGGGGCCGATACGCAGTATTTT.

The chain uses TRBV29-1 and TRBJ2-2; the D gene is possibly TRBD1 (6 bases). The CDR3 loop spans 19 amino acids. Germline values: CDR1 SQVTM, CDR2 ANQGSEA. Between the trimmed V and J ends, which lost 1 base and 3 bases, there was a span of 24 bases. The CDR3 DNA follows: TGCAGCGTTGAAGCCTCGCCGTTGGGGGCCCTGCGTCACACCGGGGAGCTGTTTTTT. Translating gives CSVEASPLGALRHTGELFF.

J is TRBJ2-7 and V is TRBV27, with 8 bases lining up with TRBD1. V was clipped by 10 bases and J by 3 bases; unmatched bases: 11. This CDR3 is 14 amino acids long. Looked up from germline, CDR1 is MNHEY and CDR2 is SMNVEV (reference sequence). In DNA, the CDR3 is TGTGCCACGAGGGAAGGGACAGGCTTCTACGAGCAGTACTTC. Amino acid sequence: CATREGTGFYEQYF.

This clone was detected only once. The chain is built from TRBV20-1 and TRBJ2-3; D is unresolved. V dropped 7 bases and J dropped 5 bases, with 10 bases sitting between them. The germline CDR1 and CDR2 sequences are DFQATT and SNEGSKA (reference sequence). CDR3 length: 11 residues. The CDR3 reads CSGTKQDTQYF. CDR3 nucleotide sequence: TGCAGTGGAACGAAGCAAGATACGCAGTATTTT.

V usage is TRBV5-4 and J usage is TRBJ1-1; possible D gene TRBD1, 6 bases. CDR3 length: 13 residues. The V and J ends lost 0 bases and 6 bases respectively, with 9 bases between them. CDR1 and CDR2 (germline): SGHNT, YYREEE (reference sequence). The CDR3 DNA reads as TGTGCCAGCAGCTTGGACAGGGTGCCTGAAGCTTTCTTT. Amino acids: CASSLDRVPEAFF.

The genes are TRBV19 and TRBJ1-1; 10 nucleotides match TRBD1. The germline gives CDR1 LNHDA, CDR2 SQIVND (reference sequence). V lost 7 bases and J lost 3; bases outside the gene matches: 5. The CDR3 is made up of 14 amino acids. The CDR3 loop reads CASTWDRGDTEAFF. The CDR3 DNA reads TGTGCCAGTACTTGGGACAGGGGCGACACTGAAGCTTTCTTT.

This chain joins TRBV28 and TRBJ1-3; a weak D match, TRBD1 (6 bases). In germline, CDR1 is MDHEN, CDR2 SYDVKM. The V end was cut by 4 bases, the J end by 0 bases, with 19 bases between. The CDR3 has 18 amino acids. Here the CDR3 reads CASSSPRGAGGSGNTIYF. The CDR3, as DNA: TGTGCCAGCAGTTCCCCACGGGGGGCGGGGGGCTCTGGAAACACCATATATTTT.

The V and J genes are TRBV4-1 and TRBJ2-7, with D perhaps TRBD2 (7 bases). Trimming left V 0 bases short and J 4 bases short, with 13 bases between. CDR1 is MGHRA and CDR2 is YSYEKL in the germline V gene. The CDR3 consists of 15 residues. Written as DNA, the CDR3 is TGCGCCAGCAGCCAAGAAGGGGAGGGGGGGTACGAGCAGTACTTC. Amino acids: CASSQEGEGGYEQYF.

J is TRBJ1-2 and V is TRBV29-1; 10 nucleotides line up with TRBD1. Per the germline V gene, CDR1 is SQVTM and CDR2 is ANQGSEA. The CDR3 is 13 residues long. V was pared by 6 bases and J by 4 bases, with 5 bases of the junction left unmatched. CDR3 DNA sequence: TGCAGCGTCGGGGACAGGGGACTCTATGGCTACACCTTC. This sequence encodes CSVGDRGLYGYTF.

This sequence joins TRBV25-1 and TRBJ2-7; D remains unclear. V lost 3 bases and J lost 4, with 13 bases in between. The CDR3 is made up of 14 amino acids. CDR1 is MGHDK, CDR2 SYGVNS, per germline. CDR3: CASSEGSYGYEQYF. The DNA of the CDR3 is TGTGCCAGCAGTGAGGGGTCCTATGGGTACGAGCAGTACTTC.

The chain combines TRBV6-5 with TRBJ1-2; TRBD1 agrees at 9 bases. Germline V gives CDR1 MNHEY, CDR2 SVGAGI. V lost 2 bases and J lost 7; bases outside the gene matches: 5. This CDR3 comprises 14 residues. CDR3 in amino acids: CASSYLGQGSGYTF. The CDR3 nucleotides read TGTGCCAGCAGTTACCTAGGACAGGGGAGTGGCTACACCTTC.

The chain carries TRBV7-8 and TRBJ2-1, with 9 positions matching TRBD1. There are 14 residues in the CDR3. V lost 1 base and J lost 5; bases outside the gene matches: 0. Germline V lookup: CDR1 SGHVS, CDR2 FQNEAQ. The CDR3 loop is CASSLGDRDNEQFF. CDR3 in DNA: TGTGCCAGCAGCTTAGGGGACAGGGACAATGAGCAGTTCTTC.

The chain couples TRBV27 to TRBJ2-7; TRBD2 aligns across 7 bases. Germline CDR1 and CDR2: MNHEY and SMNVEV (reference sequence). This CDR3 region has 15 residues. The J segment lost 0 bases and the V segment lost 1 base, leaving 3 bases of the junction unmatched. CDR3 sequence: CASSLFGGSSYEQYF. The CDR3 DNA is TGTGCCAGCAGTTTATTCGGGGGGTCCTCCTACGAGCAGTACTTC.

About this clone itself: Germline is not matched at one junction end, which may reflect a read error. This chain uses TRBV13 with TRBJ2-2; the D is unclear. The length of the CDR3 is 13 residues. The germline CDR1 and CDR2 sequences are PRHDT and FYEKMQ (reference sequence). This chain's CDR3 is CASSIGGAGELFF. CDR3 coding DNA: TGTGCCAGCAGCATAGGTGGGGCCGGGGAGCTGTTTTTT.

V usage is TRBV7-2 and J usage is TRBJ2-7, with 10 positions matching TRBD2. CDR1 is SGHTA and CDR2 is FQGNSA in the germline V gene. V trimming: 2 bases; J trimming: 4 bases; junction bases outside the gene matches: 11. There are 17 residues in the CDR3. In nucleotides, the CDR3 is TGTGCCAGCAGCTTAAGGAGCGGGAGGGCGGGAACATACGAGCAGTACTTC. Its translation: CASSLRSGRAGTYEQYF.

This clone was found once. The V gene is TRBV29-1, the J gene TRBJ2-3, with 7 bases lining up with TRBD1. The J segment lost 5 bases and the V segment lost 7 bases, leaving 12 bases of the junction unmatched. Per germline, CDR1 SQVTM and CDR2 ANQGSEA. The CDR3 has 14 residues. CDR3 bases: TGCAGCGACAACCCGGGCCGGGACAGAGATACGCAGTATTTT. Its translation: CSDNPGRDRDTQYF.

V usage is TRBV13 and J usage is TRBJ1-1, with D possibly matching TRBD1 (5 bases). V was trimmed by 5 bases and J by 7 bases, leaving 14 bases between them. The CDR3 is made up of 13 amino acids. Germline CDR1 PRHDT, CDR2 FYEKMQ (reference sequence). The CDR3 nucleotides read TGTGCCAGCAGCCCGGGAAGGGGACTTGAAGCTTTCTTT. It is translated as CASSPGRGLEAFF.

This clone was detected once. The rearrangement joins TRBV4-3 to TRBJ2-7; TRBD1 matches 7 bases. CDR1 is LGHNA, CDR2 YSLEER, per germline. This CDR3 has 15 amino acids. The V and J ends lost 0 bases and 3 bases, in that order; junction bases with no gene match: 5. The CDR3 DNA is TGCGCCAGCAGCCAAGACTTCGGGACAGACTACGAGCAGTACTTC. It yields the protein CASSQDFGTDYEQYF.

V is TRBV6-6 and J is TRBJ1-6, with D unclear. The CDR3 contains 12 residues. The V gene lost 0 bases and the J gene lost 12 bases, with 6 bases spanning the gap. The V gene's germline CDR1 is MNHNY and CDR2 SVGAGI (reference sequence). The CDR3 nucleotides are TGTGCCAGCAGTTACTCGAACGGACCCCTCCACTTT. Residues: CASSYSNGPLHF.

The genes are TRBV4-1 and TRBJ2-5; a weak D match, TRBD1 (5 bases). The germline V and J ends were trimmed by 4 bases and 2 bases, with 14 bases remaining between them. Germline CDR1 and CDR2: MGHRA and YSYEKL. This CDR3 region has 15 residues. The CDR3 sequence: CASSRGQAIQETQYF. DNA of the CDR3: TGCGCCAGCAGCCGGGGCCAGGCGATACAAGAGACCCAGTACTTC.

The rearrangement uses TRBV5-8 and TRBJ2-2; 8 bases are a match to TRBD1. The junction had 5 bases not matched to a gene; V was cut back by 4 bases and J by 0 bases. The germline gives CDR1 SGHTS, CDR2 YDEGEE. The CDR3 totals 16 residues. The CDR3 DNA is TGTGCCAGCAGCATAGGGACAGGTCCGAACACCGGGGAGCTGTTTTTT. This codes for CASSIGTGPNTGELFF.

The V and J genes are TRBV4-3 and TRBJ2-7; TRBD1 matches 11 bases. Germline lookup yields CDR1 LGHNA and CDR2 YSLEER. The CDR3 has 15 residues. The ends lost 2 bases at V and 5 bases at J; junction bases unmatched: 5. Here the CDR3 DNA reads TGCGCCAGCAGCCAACGTACGGACAGGGGGCACGAGCAGTACTTC. This sequence encodes CASSQRTDRGHEQYF.

The rearrangement links TRBV6-5 to TRBJ2-1; TRBD1 agrees at 8 bases. Germline V CDR1 and CDR2: MNHEY, SVGAGI. CDR3 length equals 15 residues. Trimming took 5 bases from V and 6 from J; bases not matched to a gene: 9. The CDR3 protein is CASSNTGTGGNEQFF. In nucleotides, the CDR3 is TGTGCCAGCAGTAACACCGGGACAGGCGGCAATGAGCAGTTCTTC.

The chain couples TRBV11-2 to TRBJ2-2, with D possibly matching TRBD2 (6 bases). Germline V gene data show CDR1 as SGHAT and CDR2 as FQNNGV. The CDR3 extends over 15 amino acids. Trimming pared 5 bases from V and 7 bases from J, leaving 17 bases between. The CDR3 reads CASSTPGGVSGELFF. The CDR3 DNA is TGTGCCAGCAGCACCCCAGGAGGGGTGAGCGGGGAGCTGTTTTTT.